A selection of T cell receptor beta chains follows, all from one sample in a study of T cells expressing NK-cell markers. TCRdb re-called the 5' RACE reads; every CDR3 protein appears as one record, without DNA. The ten top clones account for approximately 3.6%, within a sample of 500,000 or so distinct CDR3 sequences. Input material: blood T cells: a sorted CD56 or NKG2C T cell subset, CD4+ or CD8+ T cells, or bulk PBMC T cells (not recorded which). Receptors were obtained from a man aged 18 to 35 in good health. CDR3s include the opening cysteine and the closing phenylalanine or tryptophan. Fields, in order: V gene, J gene, CDR3 length, CDR3 protein.

v_call: TRBV29-1; j_call: TRBJ1-5; cdr3_length: 13; cdr3_aa: CSAIDSLNQPQHF
v_call: TRBV4-2; j_call: TRBJ2-1; cdr3_length: 16; cdr3_aa: CASSQFSGRLDNEQFF
v_call: TRBV29-1; j_call: TRBJ1-1; cdr3_length: 12; cdr3_aa: CSVAGKGTEAFF
v_call: TRBV9; j_call: TRBJ2-2; cdr3_length: 16; cdr3_aa: CASSAAGGRNTGELFF
v_call: TRBV20-1; j_call: TRBJ2-5; cdr3_length: 16; cdr3_aa: CSAPQSRLGRQETQYF
v_call: TRBV28; j_call: TRBJ2-3; cdr3_length: 13; cdr3_aa: CASYSGNTDTQYF
v_call: TRBV15; j_call: TRBJ2-3; cdr3_length: 14; cdr3_aa: CATSRDGNTDTQYF
v_call: TRBV7-8; j_call: TRBJ2-1; cdr3_length: 15; cdr3_aa: CASSLVAASNNEQFF
v_call: TRBV5-6; j_call: TRBJ2-1; cdr3_length: 14; cdr3_aa: CASRPMSSYNEQFF
v_call: TRBV20-1; j_call: TRBJ2-2; cdr3_length: 17; cdr3_aa: CSARDPARGLTTGELFF
v_call: TRBV29-1; j_call: TRBJ2-1; cdr3_length: 14; cdr3_aa: CSADAQGVVNEQFF
v_call: TRBV25-1; j_call: TRBJ2-5; cdr3_length: 15; cdr3_aa: CASSEGRGYQETQYF
v_call: TRBV28; j_call: TRBJ1-3; cdr3_length: 15; cdr3_aa: CASSFPTGAVNTIYF
v_call: TRBV29-1; j_call: TRBJ2-3; cdr3_length: 13; cdr3_aa: CSVGASDTDTQYF
v_call: TRBV12-3/TRBV12-4; j_call: TRBJ1-1; cdr3_length: 16; cdr3_aa: CASSLGRVSKNTEAFF
v_call: TRBV11-1; j_call: TRBJ2-1; cdr3_length: 13; cdr3_aa: CASSLGPRDEQFF
v_call: TRBV29-1; j_call: TRBJ2-1; cdr3_length: 16; cdr3_aa: CSVKGPTGQGTNEQFF
v_call: TRBV18; j_call: TRBJ2-7; cdr3_length: 13; cdr3_aa: CASSPSQPWEQYF
v_call: TRBV7-9; j_call: TRBJ2-5; cdr3_length: 14; cdr3_aa: CASSNLQGRETQYF
v_call: TRBV5-1; j_call: TRBJ2-1; cdr3_length: 14; cdr3_aa: CASSLARGFNEQFF
v_call: TRBV7-9; j_call: TRBJ2-3; cdr3_length: 16; cdr3_aa: CASSPPGGRLGDTQYF
v_call: TRBV7-6; j_call: TRBJ2-5; cdr3_length: 16; cdr3_aa: CASSSSKQGATETQYF
v_call: TRBV10-3; j_call: TRBJ1-1; cdr3_length: 15; cdr3_aa: CAISEYPGPRVQAFF
v_call: TRBV6-1; j_call: TRBJ1-5; cdr3_length: 14; cdr3_aa: CASSELGQNQPQHF
v_call: TRBV7-2; j_call: TRBJ1-4; cdr3_length: 15; cdr3_aa: CASSLEGTGDEKLFF
v_call: TRBV30; j_call: TRBJ2-7; cdr3_length: 15; cdr3_aa: CAWSLTNRLYYEQFF
v_call: TRBV7-3; j_call: TRBJ2-5; cdr3_length: 14; cdr3_aa: CASSAGSPLETQYF
v_call: TRBV4-1; j_call: TRBJ2-3; cdr3_length: 16; cdr3_aa: CASSQDEATGGYTQYF
v_call: TRBV7-9; j_call: TRBJ2-1; cdr3_length: 19; cdr3_aa: CASSFSLRVASGKLNEQFF
v_call: TRBV12-3/TRBV12-4; j_call: TRBJ1-2; cdr3_length: 14; cdr3_aa: CASSLTGGRYGYTF
v_call: TRBV20-1; j_call: TRBJ2-3; cdr3_length: 14; cdr3_aa: CSAGPGGSVDTQYF
v_call: TRBV12-3/TRBV12-4; j_call: TRBJ1-5; cdr3_length: 11; cdr3_aa: CASSSAVVQHF
v_call: TRBV5-1; j_call: TRBJ2-5; cdr3_length: 16; cdr3_aa: CASSRGGGGGQETQYF
v_call: TRBV19; j_call: TRBJ2-7; cdr3_length: 16; cdr3_aa: CASSRKLAGGPDEQYF
v_call: TRBV15; j_call: TRBJ2-1; cdr3_length: 14; cdr3_aa: CATSRTGRYNEQFF
v_call: TRBV10-3; j_call: TRBJ2-7; cdr3_length: 12; cdr3_aa: CATWANAYEQYF
v_call: TRBV6-5; j_call: TRBJ2-3; cdr3_length: 16; cdr3_aa: CASRPTSGSHLDTQYF
v_call: TRBV27; j_call: TRBJ1-1; cdr3_length: 16; cdr3_aa: CASSTLFAGLYTEAFF
v_call: TRBV5-1; j_call: TRBJ2-1; cdr3_length: 15; cdr3_aa: CASSLARQGNYEQFF
v_call: TRBV29-1; j_call: TRBJ1-5; cdr3_length: 13; cdr3_aa: CSVGDGLNQPQHF
v_call: TRBV20-1; j_call: TRBJ1-5; cdr3_length: 15; cdr3_aa: CSAFMGQSSNQPQHF